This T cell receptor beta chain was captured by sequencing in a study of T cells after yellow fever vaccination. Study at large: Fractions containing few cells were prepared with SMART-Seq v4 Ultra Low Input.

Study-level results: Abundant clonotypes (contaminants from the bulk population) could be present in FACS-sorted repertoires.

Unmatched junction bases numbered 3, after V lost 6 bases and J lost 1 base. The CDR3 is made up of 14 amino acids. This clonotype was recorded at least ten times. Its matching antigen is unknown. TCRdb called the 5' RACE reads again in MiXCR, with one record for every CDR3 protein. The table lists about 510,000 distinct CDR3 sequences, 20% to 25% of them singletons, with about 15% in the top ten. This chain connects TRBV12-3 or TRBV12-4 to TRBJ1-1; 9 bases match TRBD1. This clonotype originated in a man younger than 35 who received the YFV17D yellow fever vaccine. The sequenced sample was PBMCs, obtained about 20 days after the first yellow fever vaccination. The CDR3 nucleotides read TGTGCCAGCAGCCGGGGACAGGGGAACACTGAAGCTTTCTTT. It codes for CASSRGQGNTEAFF.